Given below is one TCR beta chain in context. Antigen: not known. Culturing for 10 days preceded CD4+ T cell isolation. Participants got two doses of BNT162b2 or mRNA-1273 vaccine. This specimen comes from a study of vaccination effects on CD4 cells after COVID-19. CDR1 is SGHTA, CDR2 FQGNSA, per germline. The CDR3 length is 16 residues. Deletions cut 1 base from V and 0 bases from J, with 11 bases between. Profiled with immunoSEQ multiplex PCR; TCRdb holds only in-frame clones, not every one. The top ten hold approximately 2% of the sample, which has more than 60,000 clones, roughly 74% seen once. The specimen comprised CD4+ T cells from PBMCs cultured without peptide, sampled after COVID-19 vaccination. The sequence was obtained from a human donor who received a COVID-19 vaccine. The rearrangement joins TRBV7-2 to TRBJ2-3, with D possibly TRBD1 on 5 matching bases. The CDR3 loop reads CASSLVWGASTDTQYF. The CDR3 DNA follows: TGTGCCAGCAGCTTAGTCTGGGGCGCTAGCACAGATACGCAGTATTTT.